Sequencing of this T cell receptor beta chain was carried out in a study of blood T cell repertoires in COVID-19. Study background: Researchers got acute and convalescent COVID-19 samples from the United States, Italy and Spain. T cells, B-cell-depleted T cells, or PBMCs provided the cDNA or gDNA that served as material.

Original analysis: Nucleated cell number was recorded as an estimate derived from reference gene primer amplification. The repertoire was sequenced with immunoSEQ multiplex PCR; TCRdb's copy has only in-frame clones and lacks some. The V and J calls and clone size come from that table; D and trimming were worked out from the DNA. The data show 100,000 to 150,000 clones, more than 65% seen once. The CDR3 totals 13 residues. The source material was peripheral blood. The clonotype was recovered from a woman in her seventies with acute or convalescent COVID-19. V and J are TRBV21-1 and TRBJ1-5. TRBV21-1 is designated a pseudogene. For the CDR3, the DNA is TGTGCCAGCCCAAGGGGGGGAAGGAAGCCCCAGCATTTT. Residues: CASPRGGRKPQHF.